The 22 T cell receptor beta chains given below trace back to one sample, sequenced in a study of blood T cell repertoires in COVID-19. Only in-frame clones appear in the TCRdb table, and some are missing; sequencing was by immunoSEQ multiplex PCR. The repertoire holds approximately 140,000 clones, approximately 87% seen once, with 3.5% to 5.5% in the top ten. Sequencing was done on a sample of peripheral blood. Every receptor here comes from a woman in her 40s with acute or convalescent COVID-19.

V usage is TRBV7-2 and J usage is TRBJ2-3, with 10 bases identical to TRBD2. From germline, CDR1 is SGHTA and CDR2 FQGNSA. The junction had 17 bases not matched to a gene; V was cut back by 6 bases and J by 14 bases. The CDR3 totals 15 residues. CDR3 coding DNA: TGTGCCAGCAGTTCCAGCGGGGGGGCTACTAATAAACGGTATTTT. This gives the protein CASSSSGGATNKRYF.

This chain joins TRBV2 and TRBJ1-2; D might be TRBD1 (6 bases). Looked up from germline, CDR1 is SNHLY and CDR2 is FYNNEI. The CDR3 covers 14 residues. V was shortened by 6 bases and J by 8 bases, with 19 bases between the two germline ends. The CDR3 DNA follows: TGTGCCAGCAGACATCGGACAGCCTTATTGGGCTACACCTTC. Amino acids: CASRHRTALLGYTF. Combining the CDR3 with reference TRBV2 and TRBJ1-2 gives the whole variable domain EPEVTQTPSHQVTQMGQEVILRCVPISNHLYFYWYRQILGQKVEFLVSFYNNEISEKSEIFDDQFSVERPDGSNFTLKIRSTKLEDSAMYFCASRHRTALLGYTFGSGTRLTVV.

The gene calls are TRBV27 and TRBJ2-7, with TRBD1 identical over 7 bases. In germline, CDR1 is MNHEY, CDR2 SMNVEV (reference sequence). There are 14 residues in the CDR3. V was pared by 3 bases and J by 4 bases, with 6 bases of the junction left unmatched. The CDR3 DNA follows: TGTGCCAGCAGTTTCGCCGGGACAGTGTACGAGCAGTACTTC. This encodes CASSFAGTVYEQYF.

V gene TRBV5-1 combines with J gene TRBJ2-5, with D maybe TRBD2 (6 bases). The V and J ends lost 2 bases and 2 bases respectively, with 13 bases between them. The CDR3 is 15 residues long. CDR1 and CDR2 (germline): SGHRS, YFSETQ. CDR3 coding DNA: TGCGCCAGCAGCTTCGGCGGGGACCTTCAAGAGACCCAGTACTTC. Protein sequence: CASSFGGDLQETQYF.

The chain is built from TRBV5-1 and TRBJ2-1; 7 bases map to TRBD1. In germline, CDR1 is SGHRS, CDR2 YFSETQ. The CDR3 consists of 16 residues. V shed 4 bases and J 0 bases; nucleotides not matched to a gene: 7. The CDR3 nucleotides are TGCGCCAGCAGCCTCCGACAGGGTAGCTCCTACAATGAGCAGTTCTTC. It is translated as CASSLRQGSSYNEQFF.

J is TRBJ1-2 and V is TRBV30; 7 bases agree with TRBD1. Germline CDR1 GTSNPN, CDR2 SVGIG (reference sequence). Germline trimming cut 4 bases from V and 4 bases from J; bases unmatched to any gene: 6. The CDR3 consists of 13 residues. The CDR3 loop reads CAWKGQAIYGYTF. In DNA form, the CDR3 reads TGTGCCTGGAAAGGACAGGCGATCTATGGCTACACCTTC.

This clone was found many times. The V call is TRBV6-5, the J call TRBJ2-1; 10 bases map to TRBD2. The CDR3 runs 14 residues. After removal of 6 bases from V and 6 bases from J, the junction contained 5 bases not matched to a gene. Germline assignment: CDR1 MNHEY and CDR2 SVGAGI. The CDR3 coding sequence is TGTGCCAGCAGCGCTAGCGGGAGACCCAATGAGCAGTTCTTC. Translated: CASSASGRPNEQFF.

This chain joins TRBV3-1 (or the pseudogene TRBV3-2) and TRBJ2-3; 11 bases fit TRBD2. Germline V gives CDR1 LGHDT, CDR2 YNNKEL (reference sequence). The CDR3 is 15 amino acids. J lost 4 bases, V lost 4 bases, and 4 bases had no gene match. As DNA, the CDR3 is TGTGCCAGCAGCCGTAGCGGGGGGGCCGCAGATACGCAGTATTTT. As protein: CASSRSGGAADTQYF.

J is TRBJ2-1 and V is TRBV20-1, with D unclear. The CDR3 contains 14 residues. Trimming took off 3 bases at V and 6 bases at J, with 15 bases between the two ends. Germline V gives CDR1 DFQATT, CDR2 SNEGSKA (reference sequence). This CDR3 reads CSASEQKLSNEQFF. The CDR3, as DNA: TGCAGTGCTAGTGAGCAAAAACTATCCAATGAGCAGTTCTTC.

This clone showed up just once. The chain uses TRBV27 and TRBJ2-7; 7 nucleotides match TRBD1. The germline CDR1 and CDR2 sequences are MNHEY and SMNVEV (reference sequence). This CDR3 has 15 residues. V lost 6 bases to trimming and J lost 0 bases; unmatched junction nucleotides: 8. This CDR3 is CASSPQGESSYEQYF. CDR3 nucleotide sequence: TGTGCCAGCAGCCCGCAGGGGGAGAGCTCCTACGAGCAGTACTTC.

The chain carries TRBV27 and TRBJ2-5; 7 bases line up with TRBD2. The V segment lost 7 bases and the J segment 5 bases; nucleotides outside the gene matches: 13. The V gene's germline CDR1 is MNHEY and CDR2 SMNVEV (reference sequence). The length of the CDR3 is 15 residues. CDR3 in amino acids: CASNSGLGREETQYF. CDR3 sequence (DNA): TGTGCCAGCAACTCGGGGCTAGGGAGGGAGGAGACCCAGTACTTC.

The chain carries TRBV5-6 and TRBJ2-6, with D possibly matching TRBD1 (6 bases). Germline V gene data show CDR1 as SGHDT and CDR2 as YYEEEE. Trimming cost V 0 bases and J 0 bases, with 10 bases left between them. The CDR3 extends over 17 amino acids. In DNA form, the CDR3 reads TGTGCCAGCAGCTTGGAACAGGGTCACTCTGGGGCCAACGTCCTGACTTTC. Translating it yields CASSLEQGHSGANVLTF.

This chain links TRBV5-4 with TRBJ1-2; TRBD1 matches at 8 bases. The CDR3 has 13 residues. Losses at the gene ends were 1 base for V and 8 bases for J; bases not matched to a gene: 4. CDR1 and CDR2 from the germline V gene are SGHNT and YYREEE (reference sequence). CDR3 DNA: TGTGCCAGCAGCTTGACAGGGGGGGAAGGCTACACCTTC. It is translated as CASSLTGGEGYTF.

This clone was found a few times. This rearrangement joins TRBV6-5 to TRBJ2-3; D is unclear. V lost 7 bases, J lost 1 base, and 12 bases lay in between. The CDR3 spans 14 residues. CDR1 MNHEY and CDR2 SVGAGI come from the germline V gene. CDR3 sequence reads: CASTLNRGTDTQYF. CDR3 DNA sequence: TGTGCCAGCACCCTCAATCGGGGCACAGATACGCAGTATTTT.

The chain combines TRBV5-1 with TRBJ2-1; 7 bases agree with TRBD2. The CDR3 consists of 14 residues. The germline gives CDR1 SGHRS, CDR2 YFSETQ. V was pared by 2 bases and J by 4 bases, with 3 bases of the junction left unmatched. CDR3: CASSLSGAYNEQFF. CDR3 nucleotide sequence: TGCGCCAGCAGCTTAAGCGGGGCTTACAATGAGCAGTTCTTC.

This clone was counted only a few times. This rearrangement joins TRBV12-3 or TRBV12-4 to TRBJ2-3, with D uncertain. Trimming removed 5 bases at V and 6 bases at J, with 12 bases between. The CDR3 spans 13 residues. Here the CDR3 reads CASSPTRLDTQYF. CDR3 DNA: TGTGCCAGCAGTCCTACCCGGTTGGATACGCAGTATTTT.

CDR3 protein: CASSQGPSRETQYF. For the CDR3, the DNA is TGCGCCAGCAGCCAAGGGCCTTCCCGAGAGACCCAGTACTTC. The V and J genes are TRBV4-1 and TRBJ2-5; no reliable D call. There are 14 residues in the CDR3. Trimming removed 1 base at V and 4 bases at J, with 10 bases between. Germline V gene sequence: CDR1 MGHRA, CDR2 YSYEKL.

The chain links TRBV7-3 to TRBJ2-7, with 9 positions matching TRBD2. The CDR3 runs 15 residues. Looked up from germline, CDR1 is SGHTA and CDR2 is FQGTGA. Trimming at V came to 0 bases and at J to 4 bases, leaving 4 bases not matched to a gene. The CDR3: CASSLTGGREYEQYF. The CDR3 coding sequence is TGTGCCAGCAGCTTAACAGGCGGGAGGGAGTACGAGCAGTACTTC.

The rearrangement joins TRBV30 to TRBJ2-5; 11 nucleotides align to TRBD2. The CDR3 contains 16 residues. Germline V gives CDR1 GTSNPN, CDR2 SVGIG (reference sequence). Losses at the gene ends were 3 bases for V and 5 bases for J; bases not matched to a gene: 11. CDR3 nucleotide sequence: TGTGCCTGGAGGGGCGTAGCGGGAGGGCCGGGGGAGACCCAGTACTTC. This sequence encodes CAWRGVAGGPGETQYF.

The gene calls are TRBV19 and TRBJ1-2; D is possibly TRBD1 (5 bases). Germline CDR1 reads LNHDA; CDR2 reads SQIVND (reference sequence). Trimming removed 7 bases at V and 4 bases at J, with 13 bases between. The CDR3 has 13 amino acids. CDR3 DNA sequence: TGTGCCAGTATAGGGGAAACAATCTATGGCTACACCTTC. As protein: CASIGETIYGYTF.

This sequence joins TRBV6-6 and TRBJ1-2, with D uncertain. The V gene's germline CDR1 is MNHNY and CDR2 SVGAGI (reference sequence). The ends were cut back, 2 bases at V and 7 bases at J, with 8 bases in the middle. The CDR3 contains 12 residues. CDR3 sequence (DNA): TGTGCCAGCAGTTACGCCAGGCGTGGCTACACCTTC. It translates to CASSYARRGYTF.

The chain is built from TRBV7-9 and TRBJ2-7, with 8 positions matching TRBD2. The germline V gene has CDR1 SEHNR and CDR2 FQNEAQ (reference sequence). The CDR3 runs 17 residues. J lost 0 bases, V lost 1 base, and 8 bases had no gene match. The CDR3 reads CASSLGRGGPTSYEQYF. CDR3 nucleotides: TGTGCCAGCAGCTTAGGGCGCGGGGGGCCGACCTCCTACGAGCAGTACTTC.